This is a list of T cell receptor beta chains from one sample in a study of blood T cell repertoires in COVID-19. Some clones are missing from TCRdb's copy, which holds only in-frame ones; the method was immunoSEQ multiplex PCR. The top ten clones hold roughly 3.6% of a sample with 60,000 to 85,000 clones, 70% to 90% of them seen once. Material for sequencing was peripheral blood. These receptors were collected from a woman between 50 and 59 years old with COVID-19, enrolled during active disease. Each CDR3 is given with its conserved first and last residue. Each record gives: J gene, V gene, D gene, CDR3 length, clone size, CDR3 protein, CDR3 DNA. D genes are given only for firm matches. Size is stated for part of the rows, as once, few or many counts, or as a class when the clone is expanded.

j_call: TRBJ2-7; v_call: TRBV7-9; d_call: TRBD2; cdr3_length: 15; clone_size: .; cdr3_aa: CASSLRRSGTYEQYF; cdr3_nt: TGTGCCAGCAGCCTCCGGCGTAGCGGGACATACGAGCAGTACTTC
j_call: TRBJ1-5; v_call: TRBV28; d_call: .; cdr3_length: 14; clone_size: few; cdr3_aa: CASSLPGVLQPQHF; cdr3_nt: TGTGCCAGCAGTTTACCGGGGGTTTTGCAGCCCCAGCATTTT
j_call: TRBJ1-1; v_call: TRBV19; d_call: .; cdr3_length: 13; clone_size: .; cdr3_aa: CASTQKAATEAFF; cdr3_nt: TGTGCCAGTACCCAAAAGGCGGCCACTGAAGCTTTCTTT
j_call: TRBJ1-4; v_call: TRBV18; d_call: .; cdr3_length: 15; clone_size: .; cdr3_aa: CASSPLGQVGEKLFF; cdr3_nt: TGTGCCAGCTCACCACTTGGTCAGGTTGGTGAAAAACTGTTTTTT
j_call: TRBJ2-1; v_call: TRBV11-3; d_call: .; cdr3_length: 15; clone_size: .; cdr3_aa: CASSLGDTFYNEQFF; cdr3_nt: TGTGCCAGCAGCCTTGGGGACACCTTCTACAATGAGCAGTTCTTC
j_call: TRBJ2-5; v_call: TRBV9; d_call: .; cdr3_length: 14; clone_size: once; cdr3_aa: CASSVGGTSKTQYF; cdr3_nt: TGTGCCAGCAGCGTAGGAGGGACTTCGAAGACCCAGTACTTC
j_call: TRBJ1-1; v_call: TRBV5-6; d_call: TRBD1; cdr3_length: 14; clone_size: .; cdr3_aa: CASSPARTGGQAFF; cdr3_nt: TGTGCCAGCAGCCCTGCCCGGACAGGGGGACAAGCTTTCTTT
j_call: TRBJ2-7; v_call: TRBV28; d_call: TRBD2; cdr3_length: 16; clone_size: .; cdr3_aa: CASSPTSGRLGHEQYF; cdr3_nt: TGTGCCAGCAGCCCGACTAGCGGGAGACTTGGCCACGAGCAGTACTTC
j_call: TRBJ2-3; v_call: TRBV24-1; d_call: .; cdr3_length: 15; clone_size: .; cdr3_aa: CATSVKGWYGDTQYF; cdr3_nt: TGTGCCACCAGTGTGAAGGGGTGGTATGGAGATACGCAGTATTTT
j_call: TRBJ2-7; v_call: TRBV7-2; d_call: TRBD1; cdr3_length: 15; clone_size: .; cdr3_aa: CASSLDGTGVYEQYF; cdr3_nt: TGTGCCAGCAGCTTAGATGGGACAGGGGTCTACGAGCAGTACTTC
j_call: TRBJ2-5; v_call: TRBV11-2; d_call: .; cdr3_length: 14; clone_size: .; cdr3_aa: CASSLVAIQETQYF; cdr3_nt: TGTGCCAGCAGCTTGGTAGCGATACAAGAGACCCAGTACTTC
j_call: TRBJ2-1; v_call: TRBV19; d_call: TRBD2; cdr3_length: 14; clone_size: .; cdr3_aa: CASSITSGRSEQFF; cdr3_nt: TGTGCCAGTAGTATAACTAGCGGGAGAAGTGAGCAGTTCTTC
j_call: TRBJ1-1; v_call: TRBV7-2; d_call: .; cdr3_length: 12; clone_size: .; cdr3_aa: CASSFGQTFAFF; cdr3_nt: TGTGCCAGCAGCTTTGGGCAGACCTTCGCTTTCTTT
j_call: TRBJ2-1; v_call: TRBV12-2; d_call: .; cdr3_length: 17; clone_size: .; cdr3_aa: CASRLVFDLAGDNEQFF; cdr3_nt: TGTGCAAGTCGCTTAGTTTTCGATCTAGCGGGAGACAATGAGCAGTTCTTC
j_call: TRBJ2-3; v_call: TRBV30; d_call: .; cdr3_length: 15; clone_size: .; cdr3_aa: CAWSVQGGVTDTQYF; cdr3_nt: TGTGCCTGGAGTGTACAGGGTGGGGTCACAGATACGCAGTATTTT
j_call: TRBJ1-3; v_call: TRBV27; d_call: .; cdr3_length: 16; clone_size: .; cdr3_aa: CASSKNGHNSGNTIYF; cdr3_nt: TGTGCCAGCAGCAAAAATGGCCACAACTCTGGAAACACCATATATTTT
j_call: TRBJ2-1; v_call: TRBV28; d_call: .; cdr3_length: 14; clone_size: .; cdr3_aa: CASSPGSSYNEQFF; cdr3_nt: TGTGCCAGCAGTCCCGGGAGCTCCTACAATGAGCAGTTCTTC